One sample yielded the 30 T cell receptor beta chains listed below, sequenced in a study of vaccination effects on CD4 cells after COVID-19. Assay used: immunoSEQ multiplex PCR; TCRdb lists only in-frame clones, some missing. The table includes around 40,000 clones, roughly 65% detected once. Antigens for these TCRs are unknown. Researchers isolated CD4+ T cells once about 11 days of culture had elapsed. The sequencing used CD4+ T cells from PBMCs cultured without peptide, collected before COVID-19 vaccination. Every receptor here comes from a human donor who received a COVID-19 vaccine.

This clone was seen a handful of times. In DNA form, the CDR3 reads TGTGCCAGCACCGGGAATAGCAATCAGCCCCAGCATTTT. Translated, it gives CASTGNSNQPQHF. This chain uses TRBV2 with TRBJ1-5; D gene uncertain. Trimming removed 7 bases from V and 0 bases from J, with 7 bases in between. This CDR3 comprises 13 residues. Germline loops: CDR1 SNHLY, CDR2 FYNNEI.

This clone has only one observation. Here the CDR3 DNA reads TGTGCCAGCAGTTTACTCGGAACCTTCGCTAACTATGGCTACACCTTC. It specifies CASSLLGTFANYGYTF. V gene TRBV2 combines with J gene TRBJ1-2; D call uncertain. The CDR3 has 16 amino acids. The V end was cut by 5 bases, the J end by 0 bases, with 16 bases between. Germline V gene sequence: CDR1 SNHLY, CDR2 FYNNEI.

The chain links TRBV5-4 to TRBJ1-1, with D possibly matching TRBD1 (6 bases). Trimming cost V 3 bases and J 3 bases, with 9 bases left between them. Germline-derived CDR1 and CDR2 are SGHNT and YYREEE (reference sequence). CDR3 length: 13 residues. CDR3 sequence: CASSWDTYTEAFF. CDR3 nucleotide sequence: TGTGCCAGCAGCTGGGACACGTACACTGAAGCTTTCTTT.

CDR3 residues: CAWSLSSGNTIYF. DNA of the CDR3: TGTGCCTGGAGTCTCAGCTCTGGAAACACCATATATTTT. V usage is TRBV30 and J usage is TRBJ1-3; D is ambiguous. V lost 2 bases and J 0 bases, leaving 5 bases between the germline ends. Germline values: CDR1 GTSNPN, CDR2 SVGIG (reference sequence). The CDR3 has 13 amino acids.

The chain employs TRBV4-1 and TRBJ2-3; D gene ambiguous. Germline V lookup: CDR1 MGHRA, CDR2 YSYEKL. The CDR3 spans 15 residues. The V end was cut by 4 bases, the J end by 2 bases, with 13 bases between. The CDR3: CASSPRSPPTDTQYF. The CDR3 DNA sequence: TGCGCCAGCAGCCCTAGAAGCCCACCCACAGATACGCAGTATTTT.

This sequence joins TRBV6-1 and TRBJ2-7; D may correspond to TRBD1 or TRBD2 (5 bases each). The CDR3 runs to 14 residues. V lost 5 bases and J lost 4, with 15 bases in between. CDR1 MNHNS and CDR2 SASEGT come from the germline V gene. CDR3 coding DNA: TGTGCCAGCAGTTATCAACGGGGCGGATACGAGCAGTACTTC. Translated, it gives CASSYQRGGYEQYF.

The chain carries TRBV2 and TRBJ2-7; a weak D match, TRBD1 (5 bases). With 7 bases removed from V and 4 bases from J, the gap between germline ends came to 23 bases. Germline lookup yields CDR1 SNHLY and CDR2 FYNNEI. This CDR3 has 16 residues. CDR3: CASMQGMGPGWYEQYF. CDR3 DNA: TGTGCCAGCATGCAGGGAATGGGGCCCGGTTGGTACGAGCAGTACTTC.

The chain recombines TRBV5-1 with TRBJ1-6; the match to TRBD1 covers 8 bases. J was trimmed by 13 bases and V by 3 bases; bases with no gene match: 15. CDR3 length: 16 residues. Germline V gene sequence: CDR1 SGHRS, CDR2 YFSETQ. The DNA of the CDR3 is TGCGCCAGCAGCTGGGCCGCTAGAACGGACAGGGCCCCCCTCCACTTT. This translates into CASSWAARTDRAPLHF.

This chain connects TRBV5-4 to TRBJ1-2; no definite D call. Germline V gene sequence: CDR1 SGHNT, CDR2 YYREEE (reference sequence). Trimming cost V 1 base and J 2 bases, with 12 bases left between them. This CDR3 is built from 15 residues. The CDR3 loop reads CASSLLIGRNYGYTF. For the CDR3, the DNA is TGTGCCAGCAGCTTGTTGATAGGCCGAAACTATGGCTACACCTTC.

This clone appeared a single time. The chain has TRBV2 and TRBJ2-7; a possible D gene is TRBD2 (6 bases). Germline CDR1 and CDR2: SNHLY and FYNNEI. CDR3 length: 15 residues. The germline V and J ends were trimmed by 3 bases and 6 bases, with 18 bases remaining between them. CDR3 nucleotides: TGTGCCAGCAGTGAGTGGGCGGGAAAAGGAGCCGAGCAGTACTTC. Protein sequence: CASSEWAGKGAEQYF.

This chain links TRBV6-1 with TRBJ2-7; no firm D call. The CDR3 totals 15 residues. Trimming pared 1 base from V and 3 bases from J, leaving 13 bases between. The V gene's germline CDR1 is MNHNS and CDR2 SASEGT. The CDR3 loop reads CASSEGNSVGYEQYF. The CDR3 DNA follows: TGTGCCAGCAGTGAAGGTAACAGCGTGGGCTACGAGCAGTACTTC.

V gene TRBV3-1 (or the pseudogene TRBV3-2) combines with J gene TRBJ2-7, with a weak D call TRBD1 (6 bases). Germline V gene lookup returns CDR1 LGHDT and CDR2 YNNKEL (reference sequence). The V end was cut by 0 bases, the J end by 1 base, with 13 bases between. The CDR3 spans 16 residues. This chain's CDR3 is CASSQDPAGESYEQYF. The DNA for the CDR3 is TGTGCCAGCAGCCAAGACCCAGCAGGGGAATCCTACGAGCAGTACTTC.

This sequence joins TRBV5-1 and TRBJ2-1, with 12 positions matching TRBD2. Per germline, CDR1 SGHRS and CDR2 YFSETQ. V lost 4 bases and J lost 3; bases outside the gene matches: 2. This CDR3 comprises 15 residues. CDR3 sequence: CASSRLAGDYNEQFF. The CDR3 DNA reads TGCGCCAGCAGCAGACTAGCGGGGGACTACAATGAGCAGTTCTTC.

The chain uses TRBV5-1 and TRBJ1-1, with D possibly TRBD1 on 6 matching bases. This CDR3 region has 16 residues. V lost 7 bases to trimming and J lost 2 bases, with 21 bases between them. Germline lookup yields CDR1 SGHRS and CDR2 YFSETQ. The CDR3 reads CASRRRDTVPNTEAFF. The CDR3, as DNA: TGCGCCAGCCGGAGAAGGGACACCGTACCCAACACTGAAGCTTTCTTT.

This clone has just one count. This rearrangement joins TRBV19 to TRBJ1-2, with D possibly being TRBD1 (5 bases). The V gene's germline CDR1 is LNHDA and CDR2 SQIVND (reference sequence). The CDR3 covers 14 residues. With 1 base removed from V and 3 bases from J, the gap between germline ends came to 9 bases. The CDR3 coding sequence is TGTGCCAGTAGTATAGCAAGGGGATACTATGGCTACACCTTC. Its protein product is CASSIARGYYGYTF.

This rearrangement joins TRBV5-1 to TRBJ2-7, with D perhaps TRBD2 (6 bases). Deletions cut 0 bases from V and 6 bases from J, with 13 bases between. The germline gives CDR1 SGHRS, CDR2 YFSETQ. The CDR3 runs 14 residues. The CDR3 reads CASSLAGNSGEQYF. DNA for the CDR3: TGCGCCAGCAGCTTGGCCGGAAATAGCGGCGAGCAGTACTTC.

The genes are TRBV6-5 and TRBJ2-2, with D possibly TRBD1 on 6 matching bases. CDR1 is MNHEY and CDR2 is SVGAGI in the germline V gene. The V and J ends lost 6 bases and 6 bases respectively, with 11 bases between them. This CDR3 comprises 13 residues. The CDR3 sequence: CASRGQSSGELFF. The CDR3 DNA reads as TGTGCCAGCAGAGGACAGTCCTCCGGGGAGCTGTTTTTT.

J is TRBJ2-1 and V is TRBV12-5; D ambiguous. The CDR3 runs 11 residues. The germline V and J ends were trimmed by 6 bases and 5 bases, with 5 bases remaining between them. Per the germline V gene, CDR1 is LGHNT and CDR2 is FRNRAP. Here the CDR3 reads CASGLNNEQFF. Written as DNA, the CDR3 is TGTGCTAGTGGCCTCAACAATGAGCAGTTCTTC.

This clone appeared a few times. V usage is TRBV19 and J usage is TRBJ2-3, with D tentatively TRBD2 (5 bases). Germline V gives CDR1 LNHDA, CDR2 SQIVND (reference sequence). The CDR3 covers 15 residues. Trimming pared 4 bases from V and 4 bases from J, leaving 15 bases between. The CDR3 reads CASSKAWETSDTQYF. In DNA form, the CDR3 reads TGTGCCAGTAGTAAGGCGTGGGAGACTTCAGATACGCAGTATTTT.

V and J are TRBV5-4 and TRBJ1-1; TRBD1 aligns across 8 bases. Trimming cost V 3 bases and J 5 bases; bases outside gene matches: 3. Germline CDR1 is SGHNT and CDR2 is YYREEE (reference sequence). The CDR3 has 13 amino acids. In DNA, the CDR3 is TGTGCCAGCAGCTCCCGACAGGGGACTGAAGCTTTCTTT. Translation gives CASSSRQGTEAFF.

The chain joins TRBV29-1 to TRBJ2-7; no reliable D call. V lost 1 base to trimming and J lost 3 bases, with 10 bases between them. CDR1 is SQVTM and CDR2 is ANQGSEA in the germline V gene. The CDR3 loop spans 13 amino acids. DNA for the CDR3: TGCAGCGTTGAAGGGCAGGCACACTACGAGCAGTACTTC. It yields the protein CSVEGQAHYEQYF.

V usage is TRBV6-5 and J usage is TRBJ2-1, with 9 bases lining up with TRBD2. V shed 4 bases and J 5 bases; nucleotides not matched to a gene: 6. CDR1 is MNHEY and CDR2 is SVGAGI in the germline V gene. The CDR3 runs to 15 residues. CDR3 sequence reads: CASSFLAGRNNEQFF. The CDR3 coding sequence is TGTGCCAGCAGTTTCCTAGCGGGGCGAAACAATGAGCAGTTCTTC.

The chain employs TRBV6-1 and TRBJ2-1, with 10 bases that match TRBD2. Germline trimming cut 4 bases from V and 5 bases from J; bases unmatched to any gene: 8. The germline V gene has CDR1 MNHNS and CDR2 SASEGT. The CDR3 spans 16 residues. DNA for the CDR3: TGTGCCAGCAGTGGAAGCGGGAGGGCCCGGAACAATGAGCAGTTCTTC. As protein: CASSGSGRARNNEQFF.

The chain has TRBV21-1 and TRBJ2-1; the table assigns TRBD1, which was not confirmed against the DNA. TRBV21-1 constitutes a pseudogene. This CDR3 spans 17 amino acids. CDR3: CASSKALETGAYNEQFF. CDR3 nucleotide sequence: TGTGCCAGCAGCAAAGCGTTAGAGACAGGGGCATACAATGAGCAGTTCTTC.

The chain is built from TRBV10-3 and TRBJ1-2, with D unresolved. CDR3 length equals 14 residues. The V end was cut by 7 bases, the J end by 3 bases, with 15 bases between. Germline V gives CDR1 ENHRY, CDR2 SYGVKD. CDR3 loop: CAITHAGLDYGYTF. The CDR3 DNA reads TGTGCCATCACCCACGCCGGACTCGACTATGGCTACACCTTC.

The chain combines TRBV9 with TRBJ2-1, with D possibly TRBD2 on 5 matching bases. Trimming took off 0 bases at V and 0 bases at J, with 7 bases between the two ends. The CDR3 extends over 15 amino acids. CDR1 SGDLS and CDR2 YYNGEE come from the germline V gene. The CDR3: CASSVARGSYNEQFF. The CDR3 nucleotides are TGTGCCAGCAGCGTAGCCCGGGGCTCCTACAATGAGCAGTTCTTC.

The chain employs TRBV10-3 and TRBJ2-3, with 8 bases that match TRBD2. The CDR3 covers 14 residues. Germline V CDR1 and CDR2: ENHRY, SYGVKD. With 5 bases clipped from V and 3 bases from J, the junction kept 4 bases outside the gene matches. In nucleotides, the CDR3 is TGTGCCATCAGTTCGCGGGAGGCTACAGATACGCAGTATTTT. It is translated as CAISSREATDTQYF.

This clone was counted a few times. V and J are TRBV30 and TRBJ1-2, with 7 positions matching TRBD1. V shed 1 base, J shed 10 bases, and the junction held 9 bases outside the gene matches. Germline V lookup: CDR1 GTSNPN, CDR2 SVGIG (reference sequence). This CDR3 has 13 amino acids. The CDR3 sequence: CAWSANTGVYYTF. The CDR3 coding sequence is TGTGCCTGGAGTGCTAATACAGGGGTTTACTACACCTTC. The complete variable domain, with remaining parts taken from reference TRBV30 and TRBJ1-2, reads SQTIHQWPATLVQPVGSPLSLECTVEGTSNPNLYWYRQAAGRGLQLLFYSVGIGQISSEVPQNLSASRPQDRQFILSSKKLLLSDSGFYLCAWSANTGVYYTFGSGTRLTVV.

The V and J genes are TRBV4-1 and TRBJ2-5; D is unclear. Germline-derived CDR1 and CDR2 are MGHRA and YSYEKL. This CDR3 comprises 13 residues. V shed 2 bases and J shed 2 bases, with 6 bases lying between them. The CDR3 bases are TGCGCCAGCAGCCAATGGAGACAAGAGACCCAGTACTTC. Encoded protein: CASSQWRQETQYF.

The chain carries TRBV12-3 or TRBV12-4 and TRBJ2-7; no reliable D call. V lost 10 bases and J 7 bases, leaving 20 bases between the germline ends. The CDR3 has 13 amino acids. CDR3 in amino acids: CATADNSLWEQYF. In nucleotides, the CDR3 is TGTGCCACTGCAGACAACAGTTTGTGGGAGCAGTACTTC.